This T cell receptor beta chain appears in the sequencing data of a study of vaccination and CD4 T cells after COVID-19. On the study more broadly: Participants received two doses of either BNT162b2 or mRNA-1273 vaccine. Investigators took post-vaccine samples a median 72 days after dose two, within a range of 14 to 241.

Study outcomes and limitations: A median approximately 86% of convalescent patients' SARS-CoV-2-reactive clones emerged only after vaccination.

Trimming took 0 bases from V and 0 from J, leaving 12 bases between them. Germline V lookup: CDR1 LNHNV, CDR2 YYDKDF (reference sequence). CDR3 length: 16 residues. From the PCR reads, TCRdb called clonotypes with MiXCR, one entry per CDR3 protein. The sample records just over 20,000 distinct CDR3 sequences, roughly 64% being singletons. Remarks on this clonotype: The antigen remains undetermined.

The source is a human donor who had recovered from COVID-19. The sequences come from CD4+ T cells from blood, collected before SARS-CoV-2 vaccination. The gene calls are TRBV15 and TRBJ2-7; TRBD1 might be the D (6 bases). As DNA, the CDR3 is TGTGCCACCAGCAGAGATCTCGACAGGCCCTCCTACGAGCAGTACTTC. This translates into CATSRDLDRPSYEQYF.